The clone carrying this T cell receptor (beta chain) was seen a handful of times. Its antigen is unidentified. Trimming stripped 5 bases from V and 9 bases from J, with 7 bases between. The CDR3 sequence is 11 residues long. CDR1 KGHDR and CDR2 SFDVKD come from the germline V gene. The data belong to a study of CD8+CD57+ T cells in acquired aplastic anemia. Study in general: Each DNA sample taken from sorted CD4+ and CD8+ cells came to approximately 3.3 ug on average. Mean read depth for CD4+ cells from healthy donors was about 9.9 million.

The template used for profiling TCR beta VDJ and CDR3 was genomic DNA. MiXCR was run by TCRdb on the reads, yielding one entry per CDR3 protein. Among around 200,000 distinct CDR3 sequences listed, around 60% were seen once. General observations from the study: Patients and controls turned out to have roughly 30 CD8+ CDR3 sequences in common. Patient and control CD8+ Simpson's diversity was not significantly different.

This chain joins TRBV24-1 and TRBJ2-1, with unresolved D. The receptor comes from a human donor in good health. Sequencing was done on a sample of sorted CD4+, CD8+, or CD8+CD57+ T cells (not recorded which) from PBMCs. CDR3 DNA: TGTGCCACCAGTGCGGATTTTGAGCAGTTCTTC. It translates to CATSADFEQFF.